This T cell receptor (beta chain) was retrieved from a study of blood T cell repertoires in COVID-19 (dated by TCRdb to 2020 to 2022). With regard to the full study: Collaborator samples came from the United States, Italy and Spain and covered acute and convalescent phases of COVID-19. The dataset comprised deeply sampled blood TCRbeta repertoires from subjects exposed to, actively infected with, or recovered from COVID-19. The material from the prospective study consisted of cDNA or gDNA derived from T cells, B-cell-depleted T cells, or PBMCs. The sample metadata nearly always contained a de-identified subject ID, COVID-19 status, age in years and sex. Samples were obtained from the ongoing ImmuneRACE study (first 160 participants) and from some 1,300 subjects provided by 6 global collaborators. Where HLA class I and class II types were available, the types were taken from metadata supplied by the sample provider, not from assay-based typing. The repertoires were released in a freely available public database meant as a resource for research on the immune response to SARS-CoV-2. The paper as a whole reports these results and caveats: Clinical and demographic metadata were provided uncurated, with the amount varying by source and participant.

About this clone itself: Its binding antigen is unknown. No quality values exist for individual bases; no much larger clone is one base distant.

One collaborating source in Seattle enrolled patients while the patients were actively infected and followed the patients over time throughout the course of disease. Collaborating institutions collected whole blood in K2EDTA tubes following their own protocols. For TCRbeta analysis, collaborators shipped samples as frozen whole blood, isolated PBMCs, or DNA extracted from either of those sample types. TCRbeta CDR3 regions were amplified from genomic DNA using the immunoSEQ Assay, a bias-controlled multiplex PCR. As for how the authors treated the data: Nucleated cell counts per sample were estimated from amplification of reference gene primers within the assay. To quantify the absolute abundance of each unique TCRbeta CDR3 rearrangement, sequence reads were collapsed and filtered. For each sample, productive Simpson clonality was calculated as the square root of Simpson's diversity index over productive rearrangements. TCRdb re-hosts the immuneACCESS table, in-frame sequences only. Its copies lack some clones; in the studies checked, an unresolved V gene accounts for under half of them, and the cause for the rest is not known. V and J calls and clone size are copied from that table; D and trimming were computed from the DNA. Within this sample are around 400,000 clones, with 70% to 90% of them counted one time only. The ten biggest clones cover under 3% of the sample.

Spanning cysteine to phenylalanine, the CDR3 consists of 15 amino acids. The CDR3 DNA has 45 bases and is translated from base 1. From V the trimming removes 1 base and from J it removes 5 bases, while the gene matches leave 3 bases of the junction unaccounted for. As encoded in the germline V gene, CDR1 is SGHDN while CDR2 is FVKESK. Here the chain combines TRBV14 and TRBJ2-5; 11 middle bases align to TRBD2. The receptor was isolated from a woman aged 55-70 years with COVID-19, enrolled during active disease. Sequencing input: peripheral blood. The CDR3 amino acid sequence is: CASSQVLAGVETQYF. The DNA sequence is TGTGCCAGCAGCCAAGTACTAGCGGGGGTGGAGACCCAGTACTTC.